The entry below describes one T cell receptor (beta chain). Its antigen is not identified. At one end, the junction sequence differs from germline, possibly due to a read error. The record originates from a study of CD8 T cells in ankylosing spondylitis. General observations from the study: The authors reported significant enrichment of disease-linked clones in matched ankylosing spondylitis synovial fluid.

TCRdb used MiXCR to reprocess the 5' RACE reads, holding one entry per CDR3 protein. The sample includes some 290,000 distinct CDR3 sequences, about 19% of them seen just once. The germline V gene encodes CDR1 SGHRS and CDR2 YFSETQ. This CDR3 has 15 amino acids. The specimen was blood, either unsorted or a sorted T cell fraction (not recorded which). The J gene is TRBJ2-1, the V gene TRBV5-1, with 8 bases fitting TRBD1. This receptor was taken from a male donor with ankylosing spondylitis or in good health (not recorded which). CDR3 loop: CVSSLQGDPYNEQFF. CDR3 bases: TGCGTCAGCAGCTTACAGGGGGACCCCTACAATGAGCAGTTCTTC. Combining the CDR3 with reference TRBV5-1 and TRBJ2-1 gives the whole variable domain KAGVTQTPRYLIKTRGQQVTLSCSPISGHRSVSWYQQTPGQGLQFLFEYFSETQRNKGNFPGRFSGRQFSNSRSEMNVSTLELGDSALYLCVSSLQGDPYNEQFFGPGTRLTVL.